The 8 T cell receptor beta chains below were found in one sample sequenced in a study of blood T cell repertoires in COVID-19. TCRdb's copy holds only in-frame clones and misses some; the assay was immunoSEQ multiplex PCR. The sample has 250,000 to 350,000 clones, roughly 90% seen once; the top ten hold about 3.9%. Sequenced input: peripheral blood. These receptors all stem from a woman aged 45-59 years with active or convalescent COVID-19.

J is TRBJ2-7 and V is TRBV27; 10 bases align to TRBD2. CDR3 length: 18 residues. J gave up 3 bases and V 0 bases, and 11 bases lay outside the gene matches. Germline V gives CDR1 MNHEY, CDR2 SMNVEV (reference sequence). The CDR3 DNA reads as TGTGCCAGCAGTTTATCGTGGCCTAGCGGGAGTATATACTACGAGCAGTACTTC. Protein sequence: CASSLSWPSGSIYYEQYF.

This clone showed up just a few times. CDR3 sequence: CASRSRQGRDTGYTF. The CDR3 coding sequence is TGTGCCAGCAGATCCCGACAGGGCCGTGATACAGGCTACACCTTC. The chain uses TRBV28 and TRBJ1-2, with 7 bases matching TRBD1. Germline CDR1 reads MDHEN; CDR2 reads SYDVKM. The CDR3 is 15 amino acids. The junction had 15 bases not matched to a gene; V was cut back by 6 bases and J by 8 bases.

V usage is TRBV2 and J usage is TRBJ2-3, with TRBD1 as a possible D gene (6 bases). The V gene lost 6 bases and the J gene lost 6 bases, with 16 bases spanning the gap. CDR3 length: 14 residues. Germline-derived CDR1 and CDR2 are SNHLY and FYNNEI. The CDR3, as DNA: TGTGCCAGCAGCGTACGACAGGCTCGGGATACGCAGTATTTT. It codes for CASSVRQARDTQYF.

The chain carries TRBV6-1 and TRBJ1-2, with D perhaps matching TRBD1 (6 bases). The germline V gene encodes CDR1 MNHNS and CDR2 SASEGT. Deletions cut 2 bases from V and 2 bases from J, with 6 bases between. This CDR3 is built from 13 residues. The CDR3 sequence is CASSEQGNYGYTF. CDR3 sequence (DNA): TGTGCCAGCAGTGAACAGGGGAACTATGGCTACACCTTC.

The chain employs TRBV12-3 or TRBV12-4 and TRBJ1-1, with D perhaps TRBD1 (5 bases). V lost 3 bases and J 11 bases, leaving 10 bases between the germline ends. This CDR3 contains 11 residues. This chain's CDR3 is CASSLEGWAFF. DNA of the CDR3: TGTGCCAGCAGTTTGGAGGGGTGGGCTTTCTTT.

The chain couples TRBV28 to TRBJ2-3; D uncertain. The CDR3 is made up of 16 amino acids. With 5 bases removed from V and 2 bases from J, the gap between germline ends came to 17 bases. Germline V lookup: CDR1 MDHEN, CDR2 SYDVKM. The DNA of the CDR3 is TGTGCCAGCAGTCCTCCCCCCGTAGCCCCCACAGATACGCAGTATTTT. It yields the protein CASSPPPVAPTDTQYF.

This chain uses TRBV10-3 with TRBJ2-7, with 7 bases aligning to TRBD1. Germline CDR1 and CDR2: ENHRY and SYGVKD. This CDR3 is 12 amino acids long. J gave up 3 bases and V 8 bases, and 4 bases lay outside the gene matches. The CDR3 DNA reads as TGTGCCATCGGGACAGAGAGCTACGAGCAGTACTTC. This sequence encodes CAIGTESYEQYF.

V and J are TRBV6-1 and TRBJ1-3; 7 nucleotides line up with TRBD1. The CDR3 is 15 amino acids. Germline trimming cut 3 bases from V and 3 bases from J; bases unmatched to any gene: 5. The V gene's germline CDR1 is MNHNS and CDR2 SASEGT. CDR3 coding DNA: TGTGCCAGCAGTGACCGGGACAGCGGTGGAAACACCATATATTTT. This translates into CASSDRDSGGNTIYF.